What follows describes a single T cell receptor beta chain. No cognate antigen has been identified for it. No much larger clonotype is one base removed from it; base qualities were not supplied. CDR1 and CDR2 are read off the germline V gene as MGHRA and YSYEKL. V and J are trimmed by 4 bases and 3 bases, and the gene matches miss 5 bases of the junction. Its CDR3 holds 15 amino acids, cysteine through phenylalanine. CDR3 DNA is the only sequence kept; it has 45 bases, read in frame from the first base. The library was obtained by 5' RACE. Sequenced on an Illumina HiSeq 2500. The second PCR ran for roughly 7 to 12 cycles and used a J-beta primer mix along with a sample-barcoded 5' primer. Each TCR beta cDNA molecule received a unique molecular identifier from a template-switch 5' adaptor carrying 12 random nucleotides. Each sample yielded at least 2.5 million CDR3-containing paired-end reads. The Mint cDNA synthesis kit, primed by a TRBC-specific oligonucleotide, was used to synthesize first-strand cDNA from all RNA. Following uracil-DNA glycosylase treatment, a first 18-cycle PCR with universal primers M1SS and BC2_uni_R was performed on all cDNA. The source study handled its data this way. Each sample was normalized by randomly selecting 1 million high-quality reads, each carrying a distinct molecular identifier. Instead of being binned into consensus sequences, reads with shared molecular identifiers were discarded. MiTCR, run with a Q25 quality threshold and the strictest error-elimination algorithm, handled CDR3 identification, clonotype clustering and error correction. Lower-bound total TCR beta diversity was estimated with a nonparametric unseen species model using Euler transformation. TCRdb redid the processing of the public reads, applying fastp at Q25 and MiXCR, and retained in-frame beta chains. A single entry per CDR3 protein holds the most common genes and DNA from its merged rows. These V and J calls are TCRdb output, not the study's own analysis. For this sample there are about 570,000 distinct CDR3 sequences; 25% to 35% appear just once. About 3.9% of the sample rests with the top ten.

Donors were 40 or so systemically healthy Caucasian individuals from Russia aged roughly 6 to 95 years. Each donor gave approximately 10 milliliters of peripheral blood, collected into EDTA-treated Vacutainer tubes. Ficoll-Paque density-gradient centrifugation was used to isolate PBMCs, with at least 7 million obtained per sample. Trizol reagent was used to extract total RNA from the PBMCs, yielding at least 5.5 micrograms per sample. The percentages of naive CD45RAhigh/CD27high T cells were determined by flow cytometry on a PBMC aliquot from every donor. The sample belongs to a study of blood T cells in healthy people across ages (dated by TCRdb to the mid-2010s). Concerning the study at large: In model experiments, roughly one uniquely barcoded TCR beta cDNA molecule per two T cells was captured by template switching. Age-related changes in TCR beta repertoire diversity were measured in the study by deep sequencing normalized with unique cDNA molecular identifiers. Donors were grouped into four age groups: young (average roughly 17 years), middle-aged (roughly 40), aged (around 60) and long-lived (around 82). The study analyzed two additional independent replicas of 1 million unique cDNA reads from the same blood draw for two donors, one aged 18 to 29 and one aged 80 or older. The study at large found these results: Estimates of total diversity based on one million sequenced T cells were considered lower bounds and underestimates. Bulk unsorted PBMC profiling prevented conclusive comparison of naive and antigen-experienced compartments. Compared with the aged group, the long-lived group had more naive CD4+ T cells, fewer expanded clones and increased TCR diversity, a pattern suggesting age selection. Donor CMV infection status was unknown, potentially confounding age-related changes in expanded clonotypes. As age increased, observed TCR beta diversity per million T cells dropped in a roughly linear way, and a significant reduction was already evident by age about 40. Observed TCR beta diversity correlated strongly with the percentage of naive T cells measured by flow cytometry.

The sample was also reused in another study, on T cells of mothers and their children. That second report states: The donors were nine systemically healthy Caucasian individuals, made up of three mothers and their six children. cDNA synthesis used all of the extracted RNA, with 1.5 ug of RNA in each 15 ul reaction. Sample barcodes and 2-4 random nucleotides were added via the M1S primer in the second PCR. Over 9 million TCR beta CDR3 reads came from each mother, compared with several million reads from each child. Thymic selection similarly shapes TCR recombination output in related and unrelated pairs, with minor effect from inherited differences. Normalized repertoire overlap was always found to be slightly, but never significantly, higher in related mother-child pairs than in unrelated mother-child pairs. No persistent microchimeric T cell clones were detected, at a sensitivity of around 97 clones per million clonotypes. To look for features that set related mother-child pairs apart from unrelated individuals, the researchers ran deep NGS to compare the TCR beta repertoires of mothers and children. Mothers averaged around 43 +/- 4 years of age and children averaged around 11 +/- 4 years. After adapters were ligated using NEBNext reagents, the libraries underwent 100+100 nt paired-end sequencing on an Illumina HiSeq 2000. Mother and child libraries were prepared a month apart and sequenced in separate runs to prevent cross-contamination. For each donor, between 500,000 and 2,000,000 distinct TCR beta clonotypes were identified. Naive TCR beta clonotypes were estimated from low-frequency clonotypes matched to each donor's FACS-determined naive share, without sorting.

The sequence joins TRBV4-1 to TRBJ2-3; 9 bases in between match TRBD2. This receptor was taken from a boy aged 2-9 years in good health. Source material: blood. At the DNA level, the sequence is TGCGCCAGCAGCCTCACGACTAGCGGAACAGATACGCAGTATTTT. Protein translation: CASSLTTSGTDTQYF.